This TCR beta chain is from a study of cytomegalovirus exposure and HLA in healthy donors. Study information: Of roughly 360 genotyped donors, 81% grouped in the Caucasian-associated ancestry cluster.

The V gene end was trimmed by 2 bases and the J gene end by 3 bases; junction bases not matched to a gene: 6. The CDR3 is made up of 16 amino acids. Germline values: CDR1 MNHEY, CDR2 SVGAGI. A single count supports this clone. Antigen unknown. With 60 Vbeta and 13 Jbeta primers, the PCR was carried out. Clones were read by immunoSEQ multiplex PCR, and TCRdb kept only the in-frame ones, dropping some. The profile shows 65,000 to 95,000 clones, about 77% of them singletons. Study-wide results and caveats: Investigators reported some 150 TCR beta chains as tied to cytomegalovirus.

Sequencing was done on a sample of PBMCs. The sequence was collected from a male donor in good health and CMV-seropositive. This chain uses TRBV6-5 with TRBJ2-7, with 11 bases matching TRBD2. CDR3 bases: TGTGCCAGCAGTTACAGCGGACTAGCGGGCCTCTACGAGCAGTACTTC. Translated, it gives CASSYSGLAGLYEQYF.